These 4 T cell receptor beta chains share one sample of origin, sequenced in a study of blood T cell repertoires in COVID-19. Data came from immunoSEQ multiplex PCR; TCRdb stores just in-frame clones and leaves some out. This table has 120,000 to 150,000 clones, more than 80% appearing once. The sequencing input was peripheral blood. These receptors were collected from a woman in her sixties with active COVID-19.

This CDR3 reads CASSFDGQGYWTEAFF. CDR3 nucleotides: TGTGCCAGCAGCTTCGATGGCCAGGGGTATTGGACTGAAGCTTTCTTT. V and J are TRBV11-2 and TRBJ1-1; maybe TRBD1 (6 bases). The V end lost 3 bases, the J end lost 5 bases, and 19 bases lay between the germline ends. The CDR3 is made up of 16 amino acids. Germline-derived CDR1 and CDR2 are SGHAT and FQNNGV.

As concerns this clone: The germline gene is not matched at one end of the junction; a read error may be the cause. V gene TRBV29-1 combines with J gene TRBJ2-1; TRBD2 might be the D (5 bases). From germline, CDR1 is SQVTM and CDR2 ANQGSEA. CDR3 length equals 14 residues. Written as DNA, the CDR3 is TGCAACGTTGAGCGGCTAGAGACCCCCAATGAGCAGTTCTTC. Encoded protein: CNVERLETPNEQFF.

This clone came up many times. The rearrangement links TRBV7-9 to TRBJ1-6; D is perhaps TRBD1 (5 bases). The germline gives CDR1 SEHNR, CDR2 FQNEAQ (reference sequence). V shed 1 base and J shed 6 bases, with 7 bases lying between them. The CDR3 runs 14 residues. In nucleotides, the CDR3 is TGTGCCAGCAGCTTAGGGGGCAGTAATTCACCCCTCCACTTT. Its protein is CASSLGGSNSPLHF.

As DNA, the CDR3 is TGTGCCAGCAGACTGCCGGGACAGGCGATAGGCAATCAGCCCCAGCATTTT. Translating it yields CASRLPGQAIGNQPQHF. V is TRBV28 and J is TRBJ1-5, with 8 bases aligning to TRBD1. The CDR3 contains 17 residues. The germline gives CDR1 MDHEN, CDR2 SYDVKM. V shed 6 bases and J 2 bases; nucleotides not matched to a gene: 12.